The subject of this entry is one T cell receptor beta chain. Its target is unknown. This sample also contains other DNA sequences that code for the same CDR3. This specimen belongs to a study of a mutant IDH1 vaccine in newly diagnosed glioma. The V gene lost 0 bases and the J gene lost 0 bases, with 10 bases spanning the gap. The CDR3 is made up of 16 amino acids. CDR1 and CDR2 (germline): SGHRS, YFSETQ. Method: immunoSEQ multiplex PCR; TCRdb's copy keeps in-frame clones and lacks some. The sample lists 75,000 to 85,000 clones; 75% to 95% were seen once. The sample's time point: week 5, during vaccination. What each vaccine dose contained was 300 ug of mutant IDH1 20-mer peptide, accompanied by topical imiquimod.

The chain links TRBV5-1 to TRBJ1-3; D perhaps matches TRBD1 (5 bases). This clonotype originated in a woman between 50 and 59 years old with glioma. The sequencing here drew on PBMCs, taken from a glioma patient whose treatment included an IDH1 peptide vaccine. CDR3 region: CASSLGGTSSGNTIYF. CDR3 nucleotides: TGCGCCAGCAGCTTGGGTGGGACCTCCTCTGGAAACACCATATATTTT.